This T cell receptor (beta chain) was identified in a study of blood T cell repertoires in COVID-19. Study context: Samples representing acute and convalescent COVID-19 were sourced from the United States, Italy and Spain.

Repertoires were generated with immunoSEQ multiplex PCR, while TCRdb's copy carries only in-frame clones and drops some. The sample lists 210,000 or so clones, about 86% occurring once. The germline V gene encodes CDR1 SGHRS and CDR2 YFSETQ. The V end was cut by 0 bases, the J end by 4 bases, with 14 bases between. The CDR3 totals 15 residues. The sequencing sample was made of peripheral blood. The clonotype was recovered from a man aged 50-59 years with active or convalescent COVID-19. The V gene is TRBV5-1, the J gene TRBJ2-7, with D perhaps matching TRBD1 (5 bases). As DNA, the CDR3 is TGCGCCAGCAGCTTGGCTCTCGAAAGGGGATACGAGCAGTACTTC. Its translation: CASSLALERGYEQYF.